These T cell receptor beta chains were read from a single sample in a study of CD8+CD57+ T cells in acquired aplastic anemia. TCRdb independently ran MiXCR on the reads; one entry per CDR3 protein. The table lists over 45,000 distinct CDR3 sequences, 55% to 75% of them singletons. The sample consisted of sorted CD4+, CD8+, or CD8+CD57+ T cells (not recorded which) from PBMCs. The receptors come from a human donor in good health, serving as a control. Each CDR3 is given with its conserved first and last residue. The order of the fields is J gene, V gene, CDR3 protein.

>TRBJ2-5|TRBV7-2
CASSRRSQETQYF
>TRBJ2-7|TRBV5-1
CASSRNEDYEQYF
>TRBJ1-5|TRBV24-1
CATSGGQGASQPQHF
>TRBJ2-1|TRBV10-1
CASSPGQGTYNEQFF
>TRBJ1-2|TRBV24-1
CATLSDYGYTF
>TRBJ1-5|TRBV2
CASRQTNQPQHF
>TRBJ2-7|TRBV11-2
CASSLLSSGGLSSYEQYF
>TRBJ2-7|TRBV9
CASSVDQGGEQYF
>TRBJ1-2|TRBV20-1
CSAYTGNYGYIF
>TRBJ1-6|TRBV19
CASSKLGTDHSPLHF
>TRBJ2-1|TRBV27
CASSDASSYNEQFF
>TRBJ1-2|TRBV20-1
CSARMGYYGYTF
>TRBJ2-3|TRBV2
CASSNLAGGANTQYF
>TRBJ2-1|TRBV24-1
CATSPDRGDLDEQFF
>TRBJ2-7|TRBV2
CASRGLRESYEQYF
>TRBJ2-7|TRBV7-7
CASSLDRGDEQYF
>TRBJ1-1|TRBV7-9
CASSPPGGVNTEAFF
>TRBJ1-5|TRBV15
CATSSHADRYNQPQHF
>TRBJ1-4|TRBV15
CATSRDSAINEKLFF
>TRBJ1-5|TRBV20-1
CSASASGGLYQPQHF
>TRBJ1-5|TRBV19
CASSANSNQPQHF
>TRBJ1-2|TRBV15
CATSRQLDGWNGYTF
>TRBJ2-7|TRBV7-3
CASSLGREAVYEQYF
>TRBJ1-5|TRBV24-1
CATSDPGQGSQPQHF
>TRBJ2-7|TRBV2
CASSVSYEQYF
>TRBJ2-7|TRBV10-2
CASSESVKTSRFRGEQYF
>TRBJ2-7|TRBV29-1
CSVTGTAGTLGYEQYF
>TRBJ1-2|TRBV7-9
CASSFGTAVNYGYTF
>TRBJ2-7|TRBV15
CATSREAGGYEQYF
>TRBJ1-2|TRBV24-1
CATSDPGTYYGYTF
>TRBJ2-5|TRBV15
CATSTPQGGPRETQYF
>TRBJ2-7|TRBV7-3
CASGVLAGPYEQYF
>TRBJ1-2|TRBV19
CASTANLNYGRTF
>TRBJ2-1|TRBV24-1
CATSEAEGTSNDEQFF
>TRBJ1-5|TRBV29-1
CSVAGDPLTGRNQPQHF
>TRBJ2-7|TRBV7-9
CASSLVGPEGEQYF
>TRBJ1-2|TRBV6-1
CASSPDRGRGYTF